This TCR beta chain was documented in a study of CD8+ T cells in alopecia areata. In the study overall: Tofacitinib administration persisted for 6 to 18 months, succeeded by 6 months off drug. Study-level results: Because one nonresponder was included, the link of baseline CD8+ expansion to response is considered uncertain.

The V end was cut by 1 base, the J end by 4 bases, with 7 bases between. Germline loops: CDR1 MNHNS, CDR2 SASEGT. The CDR3 is 14 amino acids. Treatment given: oral pan-JAK inhibitor, 5-10 mg twice daily. Researchers gathered lesional scalp punch biopsies and peripheral blood from patients with alopecia areata. Sorted populations comprised CD4+ and CD8+ T cells obtained from PBMCs. Sequencing relied on a cDNA template that was reverse transcribed from extracted RNA. Profiling relied on immunoSEQ multiplex PCR, and the TCRdb table lists in-frame clones only, not all of them. Of 100,000 to 140,000 clones in the sample, roughly 84% are singletons; the top ten hold around 25%. In its sample, this clone was seen a few times. Its antigen remains unknown.

The source material was CD8+ T cells sorted from blood, sampled at week 24, from a patient treated with tofacitinib. V is TRBV6-1 and J is TRBJ2-2; D call uncertain. The TCR comes from a human donor with alopecia areata. Here the CDR3 reads CASSEDQITGELFF. The CDR3 nucleotides are TGTGCCAGCAGTGAAGATCAAATCACCGGGGAGCTGTTTTTT.